One and the same sample provided the 16 T cell receptor beta chains below, sequenced in a study of blood T cells in healthy people across ages. It was with a sample-barcoded 5' primer and a J-beta primer mix that a second PCR of roughly 6 to 11 cycles was run. Each CDR3 protein gets one entry after TCRdb re-called the 5' RACE reads with MiXCR. This table has about 800,000 distinct CDR3 sequences, 58% appearing once. The specimen was blood. Receptor source: a man aged 25-45 years in good health.

This clonotype was recorded once. The genes are TRBV4-3 and TRBJ2-6; D may match TRBD1 or TRBD2 (5 bases each). The CDR3 is made up of 16 amino acids. The ends were cut back, 2 bases at V and 4 bases at J, with 12 bases in the middle. The germline V gene encodes CDR1 LGHNA and CDR2 YSLEER. CDR3 bases: TGCGCCAGCAGCCAATGGGGACCTGCCGGGGCCAACGTCCTGACTTTC. Protein sequence: CASSQWGPAGANVLTF.

The table lists this clonotype with a few counts. The chain is built from TRBV7-2 and TRBJ2-5; TRBD2 aligns across 7 bases. In germline, CDR1 is SGHTA, CDR2 FQGNSA. With 5 bases clipped from V and 5 bases from J, the junction kept 5 bases outside the gene matches. This CDR3 region has 13 residues. The CDR3 is CASSKLARETQYF. The DNA for the CDR3 is TGTGCCAGCAGCAAACTAGCGCGCGAGACCCAGTACTTC.

This clonotype was recorded a few times. In DNA, the CDR3 is TGTGCCAGCAGTATAAAGACAGCCACTTACTATGGCTACACCTTC. This translates into CASSIKTATYYGYTF. The V call is TRBV28, the J call TRBJ1-2; TRBD1 might be the D (5 bases). V gave up 5 bases and J gave up 3 bases, with 16 bases separating them. CDR3 size: 15 residues. Germline values: CDR1 MDHEN, CDR2 SYDVKM.

The V and J genes are TRBV7-2 and TRBJ2-7; D tentatively reads TRBD1 or TRBD2 (5 bases each). The germline CDR1 and CDR2 sequences are SGHTA and FQGNSA. Trimming left V 6 bases short and J 0 bases short, with 15 bases between. The CDR3 runs 15 residues. The CDR3 is CASSRDKGSSYEQYF. CDR3 in DNA: TGTGCCAGCAGTAGGGATAAGGGGAGCTCCTACGAGCAGTACTTC.

This chain connects TRBV28 to TRBJ2-7, with 9 positions matching TRBD1. V trimming: 2 bases; J trimming: 7 bases; junction bases outside the gene matches: 9. This CDR3 is 15 amino acids long. The germline gives CDR1 MDHEN, CDR2 SYDVKM. The CDR3 DNA reads TGTGCCAGCAGTTTAATGGGGACAGGGCCTCGAGAGCAGTACTTC. It specifies CASSLMGTGPREQYF.

V gene TRBV7-2 combines with J gene TRBJ1-2; no clear D. This CDR3 is 14 amino acids long. With 5 bases removed from V and 7 bases from J, the gap between germline ends came to 17 bases. Looked up from germline, CDR1 is SGHTA and CDR2 is FQGNSA. CDR3 in DNA: TGTGCCAGCAGCATTGACAATTCGGTGGGTGGCTACACCTTC. Its translation: CASSIDNSVGGYTF.

This chain uses TRBV7-2 with TRBJ2-7; the match to TRBD2 covers 7 bases. The end of the DNA aligns better with TRBJ2-5, so the J call may be wrong. Germline lookup yields CDR1 SGHTA and CDR2 FQGNSA. The CDR3 is 13 residues long. The CDR3 DNA follows: TGTGCCAGCAGCCTCCGCCCGGGGGGGACCCAGTACTTC. This translates into CASSLRPGGTQYF.

This clonotype was found once. The chain carries TRBV12-3 or TRBV12-4 and TRBJ2-7; 11 nucleotides agree with TRBD1. The V gene end was trimmed by 1 base and the J gene end by 2 bases; junction bases not matched to a gene: 4. There are 16 residues in the CDR3. Written as DNA, the CDR3 is TGTGCCAGCAGTTTAGTCTGGGACAGGGGGACCTACGAGCAGTACTTC. Encoded protein: CASSLVWDRGTYEQYF.

The chain has TRBV20-1 and TRBJ1-1, with D possibly matching TRBD1 (5 bases). The V end was cut by 8 bases, the J end by 1 base, with 14 bases between. Germline assignment: CDR1 DFQATT and CDR2 SNEGSKA (reference sequence). CDR3 length: 13 amino acids. In DNA form, the CDR3 reads TGCAGTACTTCAGGGAACCCGAACACTGAAGCTTTCTTT. Translating gives CSTSGNPNTEAFF.

The chain couples TRBV28 to TRBJ2-7; TRBD2 agrees at 8 bases. The CDR3 length is 14 residues. Germline V gene lookup returns CDR1 MDHEN and CDR2 SYDVKM. Trimming removed 7 bases from V and 0 bases from J; junction bases left unmatched: 5. This chain's CDR3 is CASTPLADSYEQYF. The CDR3 DNA reads as TGTGCCAGCACCCCACTAGCGGACTCCTACGAGCAGTACTTC. Together with reference TRBV28 and TRBJ2-7, the CDR3 gives the full variable domain: DVKVTQSSRYLVKRTGEKVFLECVQDMDHENMFWYRQDPGLGLRLIYFSYDVKMKEKGDIPEGYSVSREKKERFSLILESASTNQTSMYLCASTPLADSYEQYFGPGTRLTVT.

The chain links TRBV7-8 to TRBJ2-1, with unresolved D. V lost 6 bases and J 6 bases, leaving 18 bases between the germline ends. Germline CDR1 is SGHVS and CDR2 is FQNEAQ. There are 15 residues in the CDR3. The CDR3 DNA reads as TGTGCCAGCAGATCTACGGCAGGTTCATCCAATGAGCAGTTCTTC. This gives the protein CASRSTAGSSNEQFF.

J is TRBJ2-3 and V is TRBV10-1; possibly TRBD1 for D (6 bases). The CDR3 sequence is 14 residues long. V lost 6 bases, J lost 2 bases, and 12 bases lay in between. CDR1 and CDR2 (germline): WNHNN, SYGVQD (reference sequence). The CDR3 sequence: CASRGGRITDTQYF. The CDR3 DNA is TGCGCCAGCAGAGGGGGACGCATCACAGATACGCAGTATTTT.

This clonotype was found a few times. V and J are TRBV29-1 and TRBJ2-1; no reliable D call. Trimming shortened V by 7 bases and J by 0 bases, and 10 bases separated the two germline ends. Germline loops: CDR1 SQVTM, CDR2 ANQGSEA. The CDR3 extends over 13 amino acids. CDR3: CSAHGSSYNEQFF. The CDR3 DNA reads as TGCAGCGCTCACGGAAGCTCCTACAATGAGCAGTTCTTC.

The chain recombines TRBV10-3 with TRBJ2-7; 7 bases line up with TRBD1. The CDR3 runs 14 residues. V was clipped by 4 bases and J by 2 bases; unmatched bases: 5. Per germline, CDR1 ENHRY and CDR2 SYGVKD. CDR3 residues: CAISGGTVTYEQYF. The DNA for the CDR3 is TGTGCCATCAGTGGTGGGACAGTAACCTACGAGCAGTACTTC.

As to this clonotype: The junction departs from germline at one end; a sequencing error may be responsible. This chain uses TRBV6-5 with TRBJ2-2, with D perhaps given as TRBD1 or TRBD2 (5 bases each). This CDR3 contains 12 residues. Germline-derived CDR1 and CDR2 are MNHEY and SVGAGI. CDR3 sequence: CASSPGFGELFF. For the CDR3, the DNA is TGTGCCAGCAGCCCAGGGTTCGGGGAGTTGTTTTTT.

V gene TRBV7-2 combines with J gene TRBJ2-1; 9 bases fit TRBD2. The germline V gene has CDR1 SGHTA and CDR2 FQGNSA. The V gene end was trimmed by 4 bases and the J gene end by 6 bases; junction bases not matched to a gene: 4. The length of the CDR3 is 14 residues. The CDR3 DNA follows: TGTGCCAGCAGCTATCTAGCGGGACCCAATGAGCAGTTCTTC. Protein sequence: CASSYLAGPNEQFF.